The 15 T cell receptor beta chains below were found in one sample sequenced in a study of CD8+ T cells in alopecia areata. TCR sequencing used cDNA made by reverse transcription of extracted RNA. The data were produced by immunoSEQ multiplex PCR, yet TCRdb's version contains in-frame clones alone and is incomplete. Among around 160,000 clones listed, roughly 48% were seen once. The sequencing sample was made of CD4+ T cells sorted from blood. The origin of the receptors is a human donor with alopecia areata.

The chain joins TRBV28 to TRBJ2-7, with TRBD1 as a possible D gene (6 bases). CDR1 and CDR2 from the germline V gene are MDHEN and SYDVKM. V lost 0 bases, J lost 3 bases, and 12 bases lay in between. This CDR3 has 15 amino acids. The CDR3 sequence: CASSLWAGGHYEQYF. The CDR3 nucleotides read TGTGCCAGCAGTTTATGGGCTGGGGGCCACTACGAGCAGTACTTC.

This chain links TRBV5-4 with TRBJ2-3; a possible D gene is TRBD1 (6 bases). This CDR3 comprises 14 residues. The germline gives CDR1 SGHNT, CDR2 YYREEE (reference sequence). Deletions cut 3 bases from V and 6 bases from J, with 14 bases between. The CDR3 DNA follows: TGTGCCAGCAGCTCTGGACAGTTGAGGGATACGCAGTATTTT. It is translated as CASSSGQLRDTQYF.

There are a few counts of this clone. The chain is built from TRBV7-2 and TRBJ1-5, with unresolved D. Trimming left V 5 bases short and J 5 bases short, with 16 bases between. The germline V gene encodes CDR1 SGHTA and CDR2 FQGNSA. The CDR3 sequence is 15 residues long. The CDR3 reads CASSHETANDQPQHF. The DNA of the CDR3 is TGTGCCAGCAGCCATGAAACAGCAAATGATCAGCCCCAGCATTTT.

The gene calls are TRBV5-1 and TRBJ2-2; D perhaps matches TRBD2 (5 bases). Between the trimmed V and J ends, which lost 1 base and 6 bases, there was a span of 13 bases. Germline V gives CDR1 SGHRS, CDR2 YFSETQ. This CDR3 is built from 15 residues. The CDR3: CASSLSLAGAGELFF. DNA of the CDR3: TGCGCCAGCAGCTTGTCTCTGGCCGGGGCCGGGGAGCTGTTTTTT.

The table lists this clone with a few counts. The chain's CDR3 is CASSSGADTQYF. The CDR3 DNA is TGTGCCAGCAGCTCCGGCGCGGATACGCAGTATTTT. The chain links TRBV5-6 to TRBJ2-3, with D uncertain. Germline V gives CDR1 SGHDT, CDR2 YYEEEE. The length of the CDR3 is 12 residues. Trimming shortened V by 3 bases and J by 6 bases, and 8 bases separated the two germline ends.

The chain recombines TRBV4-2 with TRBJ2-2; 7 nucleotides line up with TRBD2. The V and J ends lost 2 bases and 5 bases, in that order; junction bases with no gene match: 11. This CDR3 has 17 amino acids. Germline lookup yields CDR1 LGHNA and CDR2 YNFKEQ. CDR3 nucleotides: TGTGCCAGCAGCCAACTGCAGGGACTACTTTCTACCGGGGAGCTGTTTTTT. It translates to CASSQLQGLLSTGELFF.

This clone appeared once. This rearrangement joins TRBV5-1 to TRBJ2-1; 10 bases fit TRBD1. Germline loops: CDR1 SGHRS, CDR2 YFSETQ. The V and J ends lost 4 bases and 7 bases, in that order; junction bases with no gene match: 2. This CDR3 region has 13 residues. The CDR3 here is CASSQGQGNEQFF. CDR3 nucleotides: TGCGCCAGCAGCCAGGGACAGGGGAATGAGCAGTTCTTC.

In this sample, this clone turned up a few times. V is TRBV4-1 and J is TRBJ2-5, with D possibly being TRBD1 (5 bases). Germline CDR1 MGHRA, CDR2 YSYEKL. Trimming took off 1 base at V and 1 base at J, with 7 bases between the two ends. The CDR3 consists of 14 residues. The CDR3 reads CASSQGRAQETQYF. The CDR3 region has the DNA TGCGCCAGCAGCCAAGGCAGGGCCCAAGAGACCCAGTACTTC.

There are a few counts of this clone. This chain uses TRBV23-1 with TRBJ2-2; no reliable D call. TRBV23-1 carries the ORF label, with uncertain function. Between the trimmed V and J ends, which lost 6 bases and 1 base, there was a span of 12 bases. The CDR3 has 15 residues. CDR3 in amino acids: CASSHVGGNTGELFF. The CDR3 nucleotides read TGCGCCAGCAGCCACGTTGGCGGGAACACCGGGGAGCTGTTTTTT.

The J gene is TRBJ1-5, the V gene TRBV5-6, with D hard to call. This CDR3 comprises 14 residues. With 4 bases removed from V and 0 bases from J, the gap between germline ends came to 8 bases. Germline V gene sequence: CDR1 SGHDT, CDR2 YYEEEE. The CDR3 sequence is CASSRRGSNQPQHF. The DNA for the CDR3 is TGTGCCAGCAGCCGTCGGGGTAGCAATCAGCCCCAGCATTTT.

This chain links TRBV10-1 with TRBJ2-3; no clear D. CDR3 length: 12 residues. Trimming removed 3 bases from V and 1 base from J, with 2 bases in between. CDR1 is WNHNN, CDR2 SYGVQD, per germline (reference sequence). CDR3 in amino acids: CASSEGTDTQYF. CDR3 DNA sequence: TGCGCCAGCAGTGAAGGCACAGATACGCAGTATTTT.

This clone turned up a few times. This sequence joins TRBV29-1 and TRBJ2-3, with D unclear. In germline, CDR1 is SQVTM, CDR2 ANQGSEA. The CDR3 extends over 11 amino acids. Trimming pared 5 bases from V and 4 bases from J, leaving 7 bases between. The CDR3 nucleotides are TGCAGCGTTCTAATGGCAGATACGCAGTATTTT. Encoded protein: CSVLMADTQYF.

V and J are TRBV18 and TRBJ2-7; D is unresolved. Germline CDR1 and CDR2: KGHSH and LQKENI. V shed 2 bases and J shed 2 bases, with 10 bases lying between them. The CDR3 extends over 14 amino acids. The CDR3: CASSPSPITYEQYF. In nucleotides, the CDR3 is TGTGCCAGCTCACCATCCCCGATAACCTACGAGCAGTACTTC. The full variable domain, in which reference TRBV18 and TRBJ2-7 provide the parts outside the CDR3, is NAGVMQNPRHLVRRRGQEARLRCSPMKGHSHVYWYRQLPEEGLKFMVYLQKENIIDESGMPKERFSAEFPKEGPSILRIQQVVRGDSAAYFCASSPSPITYEQYFGPGTRLTVT.

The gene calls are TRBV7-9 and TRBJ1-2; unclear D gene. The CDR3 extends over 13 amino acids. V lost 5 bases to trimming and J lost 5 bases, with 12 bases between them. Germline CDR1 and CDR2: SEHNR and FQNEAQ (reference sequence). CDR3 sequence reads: CASSLGPEYGYTF. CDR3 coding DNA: TGTGCCAGCAGCCTTGGGCCTGAGTATGGCTACACCTTC.

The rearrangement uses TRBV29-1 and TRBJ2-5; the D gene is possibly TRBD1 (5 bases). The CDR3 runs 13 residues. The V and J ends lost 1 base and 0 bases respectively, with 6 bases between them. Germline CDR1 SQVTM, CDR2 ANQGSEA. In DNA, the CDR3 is TGCAGCGTTGAAGGACAGCACCAAGAGACCCAGTACTTC. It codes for CSVEGQHQETQYF.